This T cell receptor beta chain stems from a study of human T cells and chemical hapten exposure. Germline loops: CDR1 LGHNA, CDR2 YNFKEQ. The CDR3 is 19 amino acids. V shed 0 bases, J shed 0 bases, and the junction held 11 bases outside the gene matches. This clonotype was recorded at least ten times. One entry per CDR3 protein, called by TCRdb with MiXCR from the RACE reads. The data hold about 54,000 distinct CDR3 sequences, with 7.5% to 10% observed a single time. Time point defined: patch test 2, 6 weeks after DPC sensitization. The treatment here: therapeutic diphenylcyclopropenone sensitization with weekly scalp DPC.

The chain employs TRBV4-2 and TRBJ1-5; 7 nucleotides agree with TRBD1. The receptor comes from a woman aged 45-65 years with alopecia areata. Some clones in this sample may be carry-over from other donors' samples. The sequences come from whole blood, collected in connection with sensitization to the hapten diphenylcyclopropenone (DPC). CDR3 protein: CASSQDYGTASHSNQPQHF. CDR3 sequence (DNA): TGTGCCAGCAGCCAAGATTACGGGACAGCCTCACATAGCAATCAGCCCCAGCATTTT.